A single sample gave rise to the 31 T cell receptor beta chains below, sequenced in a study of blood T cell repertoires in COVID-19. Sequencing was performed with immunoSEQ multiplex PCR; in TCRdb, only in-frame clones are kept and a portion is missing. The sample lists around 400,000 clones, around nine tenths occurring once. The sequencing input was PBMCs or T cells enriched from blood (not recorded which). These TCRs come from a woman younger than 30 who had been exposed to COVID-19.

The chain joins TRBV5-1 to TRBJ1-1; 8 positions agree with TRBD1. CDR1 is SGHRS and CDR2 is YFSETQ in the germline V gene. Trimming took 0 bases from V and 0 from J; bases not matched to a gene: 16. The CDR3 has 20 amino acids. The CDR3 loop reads CASSLVGNRGGVGLNTEAFF. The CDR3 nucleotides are TGCGCCAGCAGCTTGGTGGGCAACAGGGGGGGCGTCGGGTTGAACACTGAAGCTTTCTTT.

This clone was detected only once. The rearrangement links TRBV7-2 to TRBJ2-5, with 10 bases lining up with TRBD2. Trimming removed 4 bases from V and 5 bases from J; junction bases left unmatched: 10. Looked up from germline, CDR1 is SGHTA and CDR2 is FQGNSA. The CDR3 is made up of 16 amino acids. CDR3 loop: CASSSPLAGVVETQYF. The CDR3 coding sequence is TGTGCCAGCAGCTCGCCCCTAGCGGGGGTGGTTGAGACCCAGTACTTC.

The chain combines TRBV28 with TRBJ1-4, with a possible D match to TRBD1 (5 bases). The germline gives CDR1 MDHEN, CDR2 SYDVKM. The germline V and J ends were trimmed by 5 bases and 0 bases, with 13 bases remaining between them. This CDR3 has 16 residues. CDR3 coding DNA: TGTGCCAGCAGTGACCTTTGGACAACAACTAATGAAAAACTGTTTTTT. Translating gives CASSDLWTTTNEKLFF.

Here the CDR3 DNA reads TGTGCCAGCTCACCACCGGCGGGGGACCACACAGATACGCAGTATTTT. Its protein is CASSPPAGDHTDTQYF. The rearrangement joins TRBV18 to TRBJ2-3, with TRBD2 matching over 7 bases. Per germline, CDR1 KGHSH and CDR2 LQKENI. The CDR3 runs 16 residues. V was clipped by 0 bases and J by 2 bases; unmatched bases: 5.

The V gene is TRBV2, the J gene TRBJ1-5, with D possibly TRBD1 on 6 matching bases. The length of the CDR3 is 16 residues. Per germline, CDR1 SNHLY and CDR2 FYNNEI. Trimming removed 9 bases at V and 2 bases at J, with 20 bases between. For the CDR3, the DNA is TGTGCCAGTGACGACAGGAATCCGGTCGGCAATCAGCCCCAGCATTTT. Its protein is CASDDRNPVGNQPQHF.

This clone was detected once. CDR3 region: CASSYLRGGSTEAFF. DNA for the CDR3: TGTGCCAGCAGTTACTTGCGGGGCGGGAGCACTGAAGCTTTCTTT. The chain carries TRBV6-5 and TRBJ1-1, with TRBD1 as a possible D gene (5 bases). The CDR3 is made up of 15 amino acids. CDR1 is MNHEY and CDR2 is SVGAGI in the germline V gene. V dropped 1 base and J dropped 4 bases, with 13 bases sitting between them.

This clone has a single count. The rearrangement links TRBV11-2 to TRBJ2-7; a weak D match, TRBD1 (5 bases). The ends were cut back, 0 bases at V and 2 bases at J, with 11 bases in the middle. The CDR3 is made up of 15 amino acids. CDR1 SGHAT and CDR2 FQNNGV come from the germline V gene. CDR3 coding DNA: TGTGCCAGCAGCTTAGAAAGGGGAAGCACCTACGAGCAGTACTTC. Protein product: CASSLERGSTYEQYF. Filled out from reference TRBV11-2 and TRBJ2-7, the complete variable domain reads EAGVAQSPRYKIIEKRQSVAFWCNPISGHATLYWYQQILGQGPKLLIQFQNNGVVDDSQLPKDRFSAERLKGVDSTLKIQPAKLEDSAVYLCASSLERGSTYEQYFGPGTRLTVT.

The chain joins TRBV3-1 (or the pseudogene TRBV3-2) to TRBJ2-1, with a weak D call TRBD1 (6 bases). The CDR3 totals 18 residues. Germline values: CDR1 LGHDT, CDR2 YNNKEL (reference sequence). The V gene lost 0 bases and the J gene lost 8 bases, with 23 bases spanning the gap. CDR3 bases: TGTGCCAGCAGCCAAGAGTCCACTGAGGGGGAGAGCAGATATGAGCAGTTCTTC. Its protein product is CASSQESTEGESRYEQFF.

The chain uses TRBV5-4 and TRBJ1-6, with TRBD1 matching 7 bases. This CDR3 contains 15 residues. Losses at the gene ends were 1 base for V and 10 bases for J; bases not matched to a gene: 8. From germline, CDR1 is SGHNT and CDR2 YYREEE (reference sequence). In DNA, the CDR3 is TGTGCCAGCAGCTTGACCCCAGGGGGTAGCTCACCCCTCCACTTT. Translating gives CASSLTPGGSSPLHF.

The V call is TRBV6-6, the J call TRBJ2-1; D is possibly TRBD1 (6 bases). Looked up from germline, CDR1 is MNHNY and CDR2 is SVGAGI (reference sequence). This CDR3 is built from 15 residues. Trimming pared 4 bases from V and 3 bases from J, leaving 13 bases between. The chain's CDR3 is CASSLDRSRYNEQFF. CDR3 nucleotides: TGTGCCAGCAGTTTAGACAGGTCCCGCTACAATGAGCAGTTCTTC.

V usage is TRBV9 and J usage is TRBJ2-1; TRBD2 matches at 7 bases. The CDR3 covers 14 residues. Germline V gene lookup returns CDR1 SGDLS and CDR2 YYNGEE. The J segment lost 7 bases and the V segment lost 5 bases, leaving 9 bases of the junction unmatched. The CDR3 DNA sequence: TGTGCCAGCAGTAGCGGGTGGAATGAAAATGAGCAGTTCTTC. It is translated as CASSSGWNENEQFF.

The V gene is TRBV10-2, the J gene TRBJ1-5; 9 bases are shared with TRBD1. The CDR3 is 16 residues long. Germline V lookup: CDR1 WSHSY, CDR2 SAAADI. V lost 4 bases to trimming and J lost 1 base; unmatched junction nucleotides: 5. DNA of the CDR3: TGCGCCAGCAGTGTGGCCGGGACAGGGAGCAATCAGCCCCAGCATTTT. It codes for CASSVAGTGSNQPQHF.

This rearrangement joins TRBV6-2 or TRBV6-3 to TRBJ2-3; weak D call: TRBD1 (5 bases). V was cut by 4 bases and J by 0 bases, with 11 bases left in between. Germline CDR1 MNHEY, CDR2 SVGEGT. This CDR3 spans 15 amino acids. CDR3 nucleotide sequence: TGTGCCAGCAGTTCACAGGAATTGAGCACAGATACGCAGTATTTT. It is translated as CASSSQELSTDTQYF.

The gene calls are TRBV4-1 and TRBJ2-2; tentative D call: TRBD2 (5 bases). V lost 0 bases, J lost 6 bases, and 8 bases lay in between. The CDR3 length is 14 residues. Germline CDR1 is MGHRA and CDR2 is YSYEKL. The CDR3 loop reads CASSQDRDPGELFF. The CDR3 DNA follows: TGCGCCAGCAGCCAAGATCGGGATCCCGGGGAGCTGTTTTTT.

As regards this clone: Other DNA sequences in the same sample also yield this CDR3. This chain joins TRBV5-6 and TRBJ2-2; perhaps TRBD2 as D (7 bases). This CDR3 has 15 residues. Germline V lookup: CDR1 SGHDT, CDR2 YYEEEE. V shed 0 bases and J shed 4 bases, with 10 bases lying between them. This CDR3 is CASSLAGGGTGELFF. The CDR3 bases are TGTGCCAGCAGCTTGGCGGGGGGCGGCACCGGGGAGCTGTTTTTT.

The CDR3 coding sequence is TGTGCCATCGAATCCGGGTTGAACACTGAAGCTTTCTTT. Translated, it gives CAIESGLNTEAFF. The chain is built from TRBV10-3 and TRBJ1-1; D remains unclear. V was clipped by 8 bases and J by 0 bases, with 10 bases between them. The germline CDR1 and CDR2 sequences are ENHRY and SYGVKD. The CDR3 spans 13 residues.

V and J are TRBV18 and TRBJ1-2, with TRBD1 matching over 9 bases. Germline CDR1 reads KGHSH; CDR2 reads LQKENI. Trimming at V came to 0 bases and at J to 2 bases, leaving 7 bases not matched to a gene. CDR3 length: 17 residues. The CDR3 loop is CASSPPPGTGLNYGYTF. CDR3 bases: TGTGCCAGCTCACCACCCCCCGGGACAGGGTTAAACTATGGCTACACCTTC.

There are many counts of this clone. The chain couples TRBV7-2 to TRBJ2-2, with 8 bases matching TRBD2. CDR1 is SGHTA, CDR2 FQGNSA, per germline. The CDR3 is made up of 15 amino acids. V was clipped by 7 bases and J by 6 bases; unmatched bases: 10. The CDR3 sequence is CASILGTRFAGELFF. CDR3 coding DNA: TGTGCCAGCATCCTAGGGACTAGGTTCGCCGGGGAGCTGTTTTTT.

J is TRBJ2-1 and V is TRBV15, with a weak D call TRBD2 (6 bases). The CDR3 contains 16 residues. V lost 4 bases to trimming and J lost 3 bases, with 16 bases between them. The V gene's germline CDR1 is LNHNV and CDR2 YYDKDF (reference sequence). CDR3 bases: TGTGCCACCAGCAAAAAAGCGGGTTCAAACTACAATGAGCAGTTCTTC. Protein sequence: CATSKKAGSNYNEQFF. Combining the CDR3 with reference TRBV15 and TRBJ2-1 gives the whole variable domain DAMVIQNPRYQVTQFGKPVTLSCSQTLNHNVMYWYQQKSSQAPKLLFHYYDKDFNNEADTPDNFQSRRPNTSFCFLDIRSPGLGDTAMYLCATSKKAGSNYNEQFFGPGTRLTVL.

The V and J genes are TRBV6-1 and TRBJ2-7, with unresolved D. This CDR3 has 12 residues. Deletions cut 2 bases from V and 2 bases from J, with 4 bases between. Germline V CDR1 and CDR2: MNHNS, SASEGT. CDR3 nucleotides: TGTGCCAGCAGTGAAAACACCTACGAGCAGTACTTC. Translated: CASSENTYEQYF.

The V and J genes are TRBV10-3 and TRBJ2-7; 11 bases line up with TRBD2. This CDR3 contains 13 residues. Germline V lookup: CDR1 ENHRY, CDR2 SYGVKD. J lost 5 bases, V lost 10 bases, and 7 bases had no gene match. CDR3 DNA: TGTGCCACAATTAGCGGGAGGGAAGACGAGCAGTACTTC. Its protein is CATISGREDEQYF.

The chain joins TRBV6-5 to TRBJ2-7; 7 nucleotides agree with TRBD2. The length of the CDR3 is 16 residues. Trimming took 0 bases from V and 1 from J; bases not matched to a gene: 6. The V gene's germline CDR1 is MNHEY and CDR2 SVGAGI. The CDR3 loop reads CASSYSRLAASYEQYF. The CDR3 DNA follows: TGTGCCAGCAGTTACTCCAGGCTAGCGGCGTCCTACGAGCAGTACTTC.

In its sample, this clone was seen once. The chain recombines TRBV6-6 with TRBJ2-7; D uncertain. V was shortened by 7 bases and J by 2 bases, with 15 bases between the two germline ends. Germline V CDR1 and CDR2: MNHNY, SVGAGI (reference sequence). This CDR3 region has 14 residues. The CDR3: CASTYEAIAYEQYF. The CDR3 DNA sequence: TGTGCCAGCACCTACGAGGCCATAGCCTACGAGCAGTACTTC.

CDR3: CASGNSRTGIDGYTF. Here the CDR3 DNA reads TGTGCCAGCGGAAATTCCCGGACAGGGATCGATGGCTACACCTTC. The chain has TRBV6-5 and TRBJ1-2; 8 bases match TRBD1. The V segment lost 8 bases and the J segment 6 bases; nucleotides outside the gene matches: 14. This CDR3 is built from 15 residues. CDR1 and CDR2 from the germline V gene are MNHEY and SVGAGI.

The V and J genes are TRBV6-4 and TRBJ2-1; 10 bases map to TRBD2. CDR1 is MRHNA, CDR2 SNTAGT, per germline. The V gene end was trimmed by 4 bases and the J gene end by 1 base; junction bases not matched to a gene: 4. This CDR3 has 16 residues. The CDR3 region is CASSVASGSSYNEQFF. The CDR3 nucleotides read TGTGCCAGCAGTGTGGCTAGCGGGAGTTCCTACAATGAGCAGTTCTTC.

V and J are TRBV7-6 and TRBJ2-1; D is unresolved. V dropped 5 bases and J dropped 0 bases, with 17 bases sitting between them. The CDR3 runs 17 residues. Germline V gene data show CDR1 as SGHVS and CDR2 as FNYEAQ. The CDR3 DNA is TGTGCCAGCAGCCAATACTCACCCCCGAGCTCCTACAATGAGCAGTTCTTC. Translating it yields CASSQYSPPSSYNEQFF.

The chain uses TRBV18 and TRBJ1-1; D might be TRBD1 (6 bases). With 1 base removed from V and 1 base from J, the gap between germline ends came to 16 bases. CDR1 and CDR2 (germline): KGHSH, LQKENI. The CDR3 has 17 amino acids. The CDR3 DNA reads TGTGCCAGCTCACCACTTTTGACCCAACAGGGGAACACTGAAGCTTTCTTT. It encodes CASSPLLTQQGNTEAFF.

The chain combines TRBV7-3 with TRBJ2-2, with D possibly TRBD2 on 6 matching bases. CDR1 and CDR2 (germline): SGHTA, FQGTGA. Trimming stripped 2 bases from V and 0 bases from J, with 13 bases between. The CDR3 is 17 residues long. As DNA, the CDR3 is TGTGCCAGCAGCTTATTCGCGGGGAGCGCGAACACCGGGGAGCTGTTTTTT. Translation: CASSLFAGSANTGELFF. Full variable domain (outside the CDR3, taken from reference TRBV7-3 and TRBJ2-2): GAGVSQTPSNKVTEKGKYVELRCDPISGHTALYWYRQSLGQGPEFLIYFQGTGAADDSGLPNDRFFAVRPEGSVSTLKIQRTERGDSAVYLCASSLFAGSANTGELFFGEGSRLTVL.

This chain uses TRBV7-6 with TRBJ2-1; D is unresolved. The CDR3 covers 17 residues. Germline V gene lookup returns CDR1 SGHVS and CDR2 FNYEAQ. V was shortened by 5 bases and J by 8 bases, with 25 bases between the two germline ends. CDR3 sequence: CASSLTVSSRTLDEQFF. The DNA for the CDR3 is TGTGCCAGCAGCCTTACCGTCTCCTCGCGCACTTTGGATGAGCAGTTCTTC. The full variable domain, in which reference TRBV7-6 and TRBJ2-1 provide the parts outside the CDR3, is GAGVSQSPRYKVTKRGQDVALRCDPISGHVSLYWYRQALGQGPEFLTYFNYEAQQDKSGLPNDRFSAERPEGSISTLTIQRTEQRDSAMYRCASSLTVSSRTLDEQFFGPGTRLTVL.

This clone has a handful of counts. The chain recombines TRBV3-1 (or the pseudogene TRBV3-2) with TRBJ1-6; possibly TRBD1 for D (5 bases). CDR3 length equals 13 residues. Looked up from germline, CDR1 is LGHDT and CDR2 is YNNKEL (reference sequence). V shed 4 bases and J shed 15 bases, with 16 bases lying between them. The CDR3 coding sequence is TGTGCCAGCAGCCCGCCAGGGCAAGCCCACCTCCACTTT. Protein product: CASSPPGQAHLHF.

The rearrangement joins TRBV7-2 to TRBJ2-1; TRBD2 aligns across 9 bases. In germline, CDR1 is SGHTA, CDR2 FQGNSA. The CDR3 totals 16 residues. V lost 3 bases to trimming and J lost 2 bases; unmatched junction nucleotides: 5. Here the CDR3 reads CASSFWTSAAYNEQFF. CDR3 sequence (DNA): TGTGCCAGCAGCTTCTGGACTAGCGCCGCCTACAATGAGCAGTTCTTC. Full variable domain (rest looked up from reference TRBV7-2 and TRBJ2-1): GAGVSQSPSNKVTEKGKDVELRCDPISGHTALYWYRQSLGQGLEFLIYFQGNSAPDKSGLPSDRFSAERTGGSVSTLTIQRTQQEDSAVYLCASSFWTSAAYNEQFFGPGTRLTVL.